The T cell receptor (beta chain) under discussion was sequenced for a study of shared clonotypes between healthy human individuals (dated by TCRdb to about 2020). At the level of the whole study: The cohort comprised a couple of women and a few men aged 18 to 49 years. For each donor, CD4 naive and CD4 memory were each run on three plates, CD8 naive on two plates, and CD8 memory on one plate. To estimate repertoire size and how much clonotypes are shared between individuals, the study performed deep sequencing of blood TCR repertoires from about 5 healthy adults. To increase sequencing depth and limit assay-specific biases, TCR repertoire library preparation and sequencing were carried out by different laboratories using diverse techniques. Between about 0.8 and 9 billion PBMCs per donor were obtained by leukapheresis.

The donors were healthy, HIV-negative adults who had no recently reported acute infections or vaccinations. Every donor was a Caucasian adult residing in Nashville, Tennessee, USA. CD4+ T cells were enriched through magnetic negative selection, after which naive cells were positively selected on CD45RA and the remaining negative fraction served as the memory subset. Blood was obtained by leukapheresis, after which PBMCs were separated by Ficoll-Histopaque density gradient centrifugation and cryopreserved in liquid nitrogen vapor phase. Analytical flow cytometry was used to check the purity and quantity of each magnetically sorted T cell population. From each sorted fraction, genomic DNA was isolated and quantified by UV absorbance on a Nanodrop 2000c. Using the deep immunoSEQ assay, multiplex PCR amplified TCR CDR3 regions from genomic DNA. For each cell subset, the extracted genomic DNA was distributed evenly across all wells of several immunoSEQ 96-well plates, and each plate served as one replicate. For sorted subsets, approximately 190 ng genomic DNA, equal to 25,000 to 35,000 T cell genomes, was loaded into each replicate PCR. Purified libraries were measured with a Qubit 3.0 fluorometer, size-checked on a Bioanalyzer 2100, and measured again with the KAPA Library Quantification kit. Every immunoSEQ 96-well plate was sequenced on a separate single-read 150-cycle Illumina NextSeq 550 flow cell. Processing in the source paper ran as follows. Because the immunoSEQ output held only junctional sequences and lacked quality scores, the filtering could not match the filtering applied to full-length reads. Sequences were annotated with PyIR, a Python wrapper for IgBLAST v1.9, and V/J genes and CDR3 were assigned using IMGT germline references. Reads were removed for weak V/J assignments (E-value above 1e-6), missing CDR3, stop codons, out-of-frame junctions, or ambiguous translated residues. A V3J clonotype was defined by an identical inferred V gene, J gene, and CDR3 amino acid sequence. Percentage overlap between repertoires was computed as shared unique clonotypes divided by the size of the smaller repertoire. Three approaches were used to assess repertoire richness: RTK rarefaction, the Chao1 estimator, and Recon v2.1 estimates of unobserved clonotypes. For all TCRbeta clonotypes obtained by the gDNA method from a handful of donors, generation probabilities were computed with OLGA. The table was pulled from immuneACCESS by TCRdb, which kept in-frame rearrangements only. Such tables lose some clones; where checked, under half of the loss comes from unresolved V genes, and the rest has no known cause. V and J calls and clone size are as listed in that table; D and trimming were resolved from the DNA. Across this sample there are approximately 2.3 million clones, with 85% to 95% seen only once. Under 0.45% of the sample is taken by the ten largest.

About this clone itself: It lacks a known antigen. No much larger clone is present one base from it, and per-base qualities are unavailable.

Broader findings and caveats from the paper: Across a handful of donors, about 5.2% of naive CD4, over 3% of naive CD8, 2.3% of memory CD4, and 0.3% to 0.45% of memory CD8 clonotypes were shared. The genetic and exposure-history diversity represented was limited by the small number of donors. Only blood was sampled, and tissue TCR repertoires likely differ from those in blood. Rarefaction of sorted-subset datasets indicated incomplete sequencing despite the large sequencing depth. Based on pairwise subsampling, the degree of clonotype sharing among donors was expected to be affected by sequencing depth. Compared with non-shared clonotypes, clonotypes shared by all four sorted-subset donors had higher generation probabilities. Estimated clonotype richness was generally larger for naive than for memory subsets.

The CDR3 runs 12 residues from the cysteine to the phenylalanine. Just CDR3 DNA is preserved here, 36 bases in frame from base 1. V loses 5 bases, J loses 7 bases, and the germline ends lie 11 bases apart. CDR1 and CDR2 are drawn from the germline V gene: SGHNT, YENEEA. The TCR comes from a man aged 18 to 29 in good health. Some clones in this sample may be carry-over from other donors' samples. The chain links TRBV11-3 with TRBJ1-2; the best D guess is TRBD1, with 5 bases matching. The sequenced sample was naive CD4+ T cells from PBMCs. Explained via the paper, the cell subset or site label denotes: CD45RA+ positively selected. The sequenced DNA: TGTGCCAGCAGCAGCGACAGTCGTGGCTACACCTTC. It translates as CASSSDSRGYTF.